One sample yielded the 12 T cell receptor beta chains listed below, sequenced in a study of blood T cells in healthy people across ages. PCR was performed a second time for about 7 to 12 cycles using a sample-barcoded 5' primer and a J-beta primer mix. One entry per CDR3 protein, called by TCRdb with MiXCR from the 5' RACE reads. The data contain around 1.5 million distinct CDR3 sequences, 30% to 35% of them singletons. The material sequenced was blood. The source of these receptors is a woman aged 25 to 39 in good health.

This clonotype came up a few times. One end of the junction does not line up with germline, which may come from a read error. For the CDR3, the DNA is TGTGCCAGCTGGGAAAGGCCCTATGGCTACACTTTC. Protein sequence: CASWERPYGYTF. The chain joins TRBV9 to TRBJ1-2; no clear D gene. The CDR3 has 12 amino acids. Germline V CDR1 and CDR2: SGDLS, YYNGEE.

In its sample, this clonotype was seen a few times. This sequence joins TRBV7-9 and TRBJ1-2; 10 bases agree with TRBD1. The V gene's germline CDR1 is SEHNR and CDR2 FQNEAQ (reference sequence). CDR3 length: 15 amino acids. J lost 5 bases, V lost 5 bases, and 8 bases had no gene match. This CDR3 reads CASSARDRGGYGYTF. For the CDR3, the DNA is TGTGCCAGCAGCGCCAGGGACAGGGGAGGATATGGCTACACCTTC.

The table lists this clonotype with a few counts. J is TRBJ1-6 and V is TRBV20-1, with 10 nucleotides matching TRBD1. The CDR3 extends over 14 amino acids. CDR1 is DFQATT and CDR2 is SNEGSKA in the germline V gene (reference sequence). V was clipped by 4 bases and J by 6 bases; unmatched bases: 3. The CDR3, as DNA: TGCAGTGCTACCGGGACAGGGGCTAATTCACCCCTCCACTTT. Translation: CSATGTGANSPLHF.

This clonotype was seen ten or more times. CDR3 sequence (DNA): TGTGCCAGCAGTTACTCTGGGACAGGGATAAGCTCCTACGAGCAGTACTTC. Translating it yields CASSYSGTGISSYEQYF. This chain links TRBV6-5 with TRBJ2-7; 9 nucleotides line up with TRBD1. The V gene end was trimmed by 0 bases and the J gene end by 0 bases; junction bases not matched to a gene: 6. CDR1 and CDR2 from the germline V gene are MNHEY and SVGAGI. The CDR3 contains 17 residues.

This clonotype has just one count. The chain joins TRBV30 to TRBJ2-7, with TRBD1 matching over 10 bases. The CDR3 runs 15 residues. Germline assignment: CDR1 GTSNPN and CDR2 SVGIG (reference sequence). As DNA, the CDR3 is TGTGCTTCGACCCAGGGGGACAGGGGCTCCTACGAGCAGTACTTC. Translated: CASTQGDRGSYEQYF.

The chain joins TRBV5-1 to TRBJ1-2; 9 bases agree with TRBD1. There are 14 residues in the CDR3. Germline values: CDR1 SGHRS, CDR2 YFSETQ. Losses at the gene ends were 4 bases for V and 8 bases for J; bases not matched to a gene: 9. For the CDR3, the DNA is TGCGCCAGCAGCAAAACACAGGGGGCGAAAGGCTACACCTTC. This gives the protein CASSKTQGAKGYTF. The full variable domain, with the rest looked up from reference TRBV5-1 and TRBJ1-2, is KAGVTQTPRYLIKTRGQQVTLSCSPISGHRSVSWYQQTPGQGLQFLFEYFSETQRNKGNFPGRFSGRQFSNSRSEMNVSTLELGDSALYLCASSKTQGAKGYTFGSGTRLTVV.

Concerning this clonotype: A junction end diverges from the germline sequence, so it may reflect a read error. The chain joins TRBV12-3 or TRBV12-4 to TRBJ1-5; weak D call: TRBD1 (5 bases). The CDR3 sequence is 15 residues long. For the CDR3, the DNA is TGCGCCAGCAGCTTGGCTGGGGGAAACAATCAGCCCCAGCATTTT. Translated: CASSLAGGNNQPQHF.

This chain joins TRBV20-1 and TRBJ2-1, with 12 bases lining up with TRBD1. The CDR3 has 14 residues. The V and J ends lost 4 bases and 9 bases, in that order; junction bases with no gene match: 7. Germline assignment: CDR1 DFQATT and CDR2 SNEGSKA (reference sequence). CDR3 loop: CSATRDRGLGEQFF. The CDR3 DNA is TGCAGTGCTACCCGGGACAGGGGGCTCGGTGAGCAGTTCTTC.

This clonotype was seen a single time. A much larger clone is a single base away; this may be a read error. This chain connects TRBV27 to TRBJ1-6, with a tentative D call TRBD1 (5 bases). CDR3 size: 17 residues. Between the trimmed V and J ends, which lost 5 bases and 0 bases, there was a span of 14 bases. Germline CDR1 is MNHEY and CDR2 is SMNVEV (reference sequence). The CDR3 DNA sequence: TGTGCCAGCAGTCCCGAGGGGCGGAGCTCCTATAATTCACCCCTCCACTTT. This gives the protein CASSPEGRSSYNSPLHF.

This clonotype was picked up a small number of times. V and J are TRBV28 and TRBJ2-7, with D possibly TRBD2 on 5 matching bases. Trimming pared 5 bases from V and 2 bases from J, leaving 16 bases between. Per the germline V gene, CDR1 is MDHEN and CDR2 is SYDVKM. The CDR3 is 15 residues long. In DNA, the CDR3 is TGTGCCAGCAGTCTCCGACTAAGCGGTACCTACGAGCAGTACTTC. It codes for CASSLRLSGTYEQYF. The full variable domain, with the rest looked up from reference TRBV28 and TRBJ2-7, is DVKVTQSSRYLVKRTGEKVFLECVQDMDHENMFWYRQDPGLGLRLIYFSYDVKMKEKGDIPEGYSVSREKKERFSLILESASTNQTSMYLCASSLRLSGTYEQYFGPGTRLTVT.

This clonotype showed up just a few times. The chain carries TRBV25-1 and TRBJ2-1, with a possible D match to TRBD1 (6 bases). The V end was cut by 4 bases, the J end by 8 bases, with 12 bases between. The CDR3 loop spans 13 amino acids. Germline CDR1 is MGHDK and CDR2 is SYGVNS. The CDR3 DNA is TGTGCCAGCAGTGTTGGGGGCTTGCATGAGCAGTTCTTC. Amino acids: CASSVGGLHEQFF.

This clonotype has more than one count but fewer than ten. V usage is TRBV30 and J usage is TRBJ1-5; no reliable D call. V was pared by 4 bases and J by 0 bases, with 7 bases between. Germline V gene data show CDR1 as GTSNPN and CDR2 as SVGIG (reference sequence). The CDR3 loop spans 13 amino acids. Written as DNA, the CDR3 is TGTGCCTGGACCCTGAGTAGCAATCAGCCCCAGCATTTT. Translated, it gives CAWTLSSNQPQHF. The full variable domain, its missing parts supplied by reference TRBV30 and TRBJ1-5, is SQTIHQWPATLVQPVGSPLSLECTVEGTSNPNLYWYRQAAGRGLQLLFYSVGIGQISSEVPQNLSASRPQDRQFILSSKKLLLSDSGFYLCAWTLSSNQPQHFGDGTRLSIL.